This T cell receptor (beta chain) was captured in a study of blood T cell repertoires in COVID-19. Only in-frame clones appear in the TCRdb table, and some are missing; sequencing was by immunoSEQ multiplex PCR. This table holds 200,000 to 250,000 clones, roughly 83% found once. Per the germline V gene, CDR1 is MDHEN and CDR2 is SYDVKM. V shed 2 bases and J shed 8 bases, with 15 bases lying between them. The CDR3 extends over 14 amino acids. The sequence was collected from a woman aged 45-60 years with acute or convalescent COVID-19. The chain links TRBV28 to TRBJ1-1; possible D gene TRBD1, 5 bases. The sequencing sample was made of peripheral blood. CDR3 residues: CASSLPSSGGEAFF. The DNA for the CDR3 is TGTGCCAGCAGTTTACCCTCGTCCGGGGGAGAAGCTTTCTTT.